The clone carrying this TCR beta chain was detected many times. The antigen remains unidentified. This sample is part of a study of HIV-infected patients and healthy controls. Alpha and beta constant-region primers primed reverse transcription of approximately 460 ng RNA. Separate chain-specific third strand synthesis with multiplexing indices produced the alpha and beta libraries. All rearrangements within a chain used one primer pair; cDNA molecules carried barcodes. MiXCR was run by TCRdb on the 5' RACE reads, yielding one entry per CDR3 protein. The repertoire holds approximately 9,800 distinct CDR3 sequences, 6.5% to 10% seen once, with roughly 4% in the top ten. CDR1 SQVTM and CDR2 ANQGSEA come from the germline V gene. The CDR3 is 12 amino acids. V dropped 8 bases and J dropped 1 base, with 9 bases sitting between them. The repertoire came from unfractionated whole blood and reflected all unsorted peripheral T cells.

Study outcomes and limitations: Mean usage of eight alpha and eight beta V genes differed significantly in HIV-infected patients versus controls.

V is TRBV29-1 and J is TRBJ2-1; D is possibly TRBD2 (5 bases). The sample was blood. This sequence originates from an adult in good health. CDR3 in amino acids: CSSRTSYNEQFF. In DNA, the CDR3 is TGCAGCTCGCGGACTTCCTACAATGAGCAGTTCTTC.